The 24 T cell receptor beta chains listed next were all sequenced from one sample in a study of T cells in localized non-small cell lung cancer. The data were produced by immunoSEQ multiplex PCR, yet TCRdb's version contains in-frame clones alone and is incomplete. The data contain 30,000 to 45,000 clones, about 90% of them singletons. Here the sequenced sample was peripheral blood, taken before any cancer treatment. These receptors all come from a woman aged 40-69 years with stage I lung adenocarcinoma.

The V and J genes are TRBV5-1 and TRBJ1-5, with D tentatively TRBD1 (5 bases). Deletions cut 4 bases from V and 7 bases from J, with 18 bases between. This CDR3 has 15 amino acids. The germline V gene encodes CDR1 SGHRS and CDR2 YFSETQ. The CDR3 DNA reads as TGCGCCAGCAGCCAAATGGGCGGGGCGAGGCAGCCCCAGCATTTT. This sequence encodes CASSQMGGARQPQHF.

This sequence joins TRBV5-6 and TRBJ2-1; 8 bases are shared with TRBD1. CDR1 is SGHDT and CDR2 is YYEEEE in the germline V gene. The CDR3 covers 12 residues. The V and J ends lost 4 bases and 13 bases, in that order; junction bases with no gene match: 7. The DNA for the CDR3 is TGTGCCAGCAGCCGAGGACAGGGAGAACAGTTCTTC. Protein: CASSRGQGEQFF.

The V and J genes are TRBV7-9 and TRBJ1-2, with a possible D match to TRBD1 (5 bases). The germline V and J ends were trimmed by 4 bases and 5 bases, with 14 bases remaining between them. Germline V gene data show CDR1 as SEHNR and CDR2 as FQNEAQ (reference sequence). The CDR3 is 14 amino acids. CDR3 loop: CASSSWGAGYGYTF. The CDR3 coding sequence is TGTGCCAGCAGCTCCTGGGGCGCAGGGTATGGCTACACCTTC.

This chain connects TRBV28 to TRBJ1-4; D might be TRBD1 (6 bases). V gave up 7 bases and J gave up 8 bases, with 17 bases separating them. In germline, CDR1 is MDHEN, CDR2 SYDVKM. The CDR3 is 14 residues long. The DNA for the CDR3 is TGTGCCAGCAAGGTGGGGGCCTCTGAGGAAAAACTGTTTTTT. Translating it yields CASKVGASEEKLFF.

V and J are TRBV5-1 and TRBJ2-1; possibly TRBD1 for D (6 bases). The CDR3 sequence is 17 residues long. Germline V lookup: CDR1 SGHRS, CDR2 YFSETQ. V lost 0 bases and J lost 4, with 17 bases in between. CDR3 sequence reads: CASSLDRDAFKYNEQFF. Here the CDR3 DNA reads TGCGCCAGCAGCTTGGACAGGGACGCCTTCAAATACAATGAGCAGTTCTTC.

The gene calls are TRBV9 and TRBJ1-4; TRBD1 might be the D (6 bases). Per the germline V gene, CDR1 is SGDLS and CDR2 is YYNGEE. Between the trimmed V and J ends, which lost 0 bases and 7 bases, there was a span of 13 bases. This CDR3 is built from 15 residues. CDR3 protein: CASSVGQGFIEKLFF. CDR3 nucleotide sequence: TGTGCCAGCAGCGTAGGGCAGGGGTTTATTGAAAAACTGTTTTTT.

This clone was found a few times. The DNA of the CDR3 is TGTGCCAGCAGCCAAGTCGGGGGGGGCTACGAGCAGTACTTC. Its protein product is CASSQVGGGYEQYF. V usage is TRBV14 and J usage is TRBJ2-7; 8 bases are a match to TRBD2. V shed 1 base, J shed 3 bases, and the junction held 2 bases outside the gene matches. The CDR3 covers 14 residues. Looked up from germline, CDR1 is SGHDN and CDR2 is FVKESK. Looking up the rest from reference TRBV14 and TRBJ2-7 gives the full variable domain: EAGVTQFPSHSVIEKGQTVTLRCDPISGHDNLYWYRRVMGKEIKFLLHFVKESKQDESGMPNNRFLAERTGGTYSTLKVQPAELEDSGVYFCASSQVGGGYEQYFGPGTRLTVT.

The chain uses TRBV5-1 and TRBJ2-5; the D is unclear. V gave up 1 base and J gave up 2 bases, with 3 bases separating them. Germline assignment: CDR1 SGHRS and CDR2 YFSETQ. This CDR3 has 12 residues. CDR3: CASSLFQETQYF. The DNA for the CDR3 is TGCGCCAGCAGCTTGTTTCAAGAGACCCAGTACTTC.

Only one count was recorded for this clone. The CDR3 region is CASSIQGGLAWDEQFF. The CDR3, as DNA: TGTGCCAGTAGTATTCAGGGTGGGCTAGCCTGGGATGAGCAGTTCTTC. The chain couples TRBV19 to TRBJ2-1; D may correspond to TRBD1 or TRBD2 (5 bases each). The CDR3 length is 16 residues. Germline-derived CDR1 and CDR2 are LNHDA and SQIVND (reference sequence). The V end was cut by 3 bases, the J end by 8 bases, with 20 bases between.

V usage is TRBV28 and J usage is TRBJ1-4; D ambiguous. From germline, CDR1 is MDHEN and CDR2 SYDVKM. V lost 6 bases and J 3 bases, leaving 14 bases between the germline ends. The CDR3 runs to 15 residues. The CDR3 DNA is TGTGCCAGCAGCCTCCCACAGCGAGCTAATGAAAAACTGTTTTTT. Translating it yields CASSLPQRANEKLFF.

The chain employs TRBV2 and TRBJ2-5, with D unclear. From germline, CDR1 is SNHLY and CDR2 FYNNEI. The CDR3 is made up of 12 amino acids. V was trimmed by 5 bases and J by 2 bases, leaving 6 bases between them. CDR3 protein: CASSKGQETQYF. The CDR3 nucleotides read TGTGCCAGCAGTAAAGGTCAAGAGACCCAGTACTTC.

The rearrangement links TRBV27 to TRBJ1-1; 7 bases are shared with TRBD1. V lost 5 bases, J lost 2 bases, and 8 bases stayed unmatched. The CDR3 has 15 residues. Germline CDR1 is MNHEY and CDR2 is SMNVEV (reference sequence). CDR3 in amino acids: CASSLAGTANTEAFF. CDR3 sequence (DNA): TGTGCCAGCAGTCTAGCCGGGACAGCCAACACTGAAGCTTTCTTT.

The V call is TRBV18, the J call TRBJ2-3, with TRBD2 matching 8 bases. The CDR3 contains 15 residues. Germline values: CDR1 KGHSH, CDR2 LQKENI. V lost 3 bases, J lost 5 bases, and 7 bases stayed unmatched. In nucleotides, the CDR3 is TGTGCCAGCTCACCGAATAGCGGGAACGGAGATACGCAGTATTTT. This sequence encodes CASSPNSGNGDTQYF.

The rearrangement uses TRBV2 and TRBJ1-5; maybe TRBD1 (5 bases). Germline V gene data show CDR1 as SNHLY and CDR2 as FYNNEI. The CDR3 sequence is 15 residues long. Trimming left V 7 bases short and J 4 bases short, with 17 bases between. The CDR3 loop reads CASKAGDSPNQPQHF. CDR3 DNA sequence: TGTGCCAGCAAAGCGGGAGACAGCCCGAATCAGCCCCAGCATTTT.

This chain links TRBV7-3 with TRBJ1-2, with 7 positions matching TRBD1. This CDR3 is built from 13 residues. Trimming took 4 bases from V and 3 from J; bases not matched to a gene: 2. Germline CDR1 reads SGHTA; CDR2 reads FQGTGA. CDR3 in DNA: TGTGCCAGCAGCTCGGGGACAGACTATGGCTACACCTTC. Translated, it gives CASSSGTDYGYTF.

This rearrangement joins TRBV27 to TRBJ1-2; the D gene is possibly TRBD1 (5 bases). This CDR3 comprises 15 residues. Germline V gene sequence: CDR1 MNHEY, CDR2 SMNVEV (reference sequence). Trimming shortened V by 0 bases and J by 6 bases, and 14 bases separated the two germline ends. CDR3 DNA sequence: TGTGCCAGCAGTTTATCAGGGCCCAGGGTCAATGGCTACACCTTC. The encoded protein is CASSLSGPRVNGYTF.

The V call is TRBV2, the J call TRBJ2-1, with D possibly TRBD2 on 6 matching bases. V was shortened by 11 bases and J by 0 bases, with 26 bases between the two germline ends. The CDR3 is 18 residues long. Germline V gene data show CDR1 as SNHLY and CDR2 as FYNNEI. CDR3 amino acids: CAGGMGLTKGSSYNEQFF. CDR3 coding DNA: TGTGCCGGGGGAATGGGACTCACAAAGGGGAGCTCCTACAATGAGCAGTTCTTC.

V is TRBV18 and J is TRBJ2-1, with TRBD2 matching 7 bases. The CDR3 totals 14 residues. J gave up 8 bases and V 3 bases, and 7 bases lay outside the gene matches. Germline-derived CDR1 and CDR2 are KGHSH and LQKENI. The CDR3 DNA sequence: TGTGCCAGCTCACCTCCGGCTAGCGGTGATGAGCAGTTCTTC. Protein product: CASSPPASGDEQFF.

This rearrangement joins TRBV12-5 to TRBJ2-3; the D is unclear. The CDR3 totals 14 residues. CDR1 is LGHNT, CDR2 FRNRAP, per germline. With 1 base removed from V and 2 bases from J, the gap between germline ends came to 7 bases. The CDR3 nucleotides read TGTGCTAGTGGTTTGGATGCGACCACAGATACGCAGTATTTT. It codes for CASGLDATTDTQYF.

V usage is TRBV5-8 and J usage is TRBJ1-2, with D possibly being TRBD1 (5 bases). Germline V gives CDR1 SGHTS, CDR2 YDEGEE. V was clipped by 4 bases and J by 6 bases, with 22 bases between them. The CDR3 has 16 residues. The CDR3 DNA is TGTGCCAGCAGCCTGCGGGACGCACCGTACGGGCATGGCTACACCTTC. Translating it yields CASSLRDAPYGHGYTF. Supplemented by reference TRBV5-8 and TRBJ1-2, the full variable domain reads EAGVTQSPTHLIKTRGQQATLRCSPISGHTSVYWYQQALGLGLQFLLWYDEGEERNRGNFPPRFSGRQFPNYSSELNVNALELEDSALYLCASSLRDAPYGHGYTFGSGTRLTVV.

This chain connects TRBV7-2 to TRBJ2-3; the match to TRBD2 covers 13 bases. Germline V lookup: CDR1 SGHTA, CDR2 FQGNSA. The J segment lost 8 bases and the V segment lost 5 bases, leaving 13 bases of the junction unmatched. CDR3 length: 17 amino acids. The DNA for the CDR3 is TGTGCCAGCAGCGCAACTAGCGGGAGGGCCGGGGGAGGTACGCAGTATTTT. Translation: CASSATSGRAGGGTQYF. The full variable domain, completed using reference TRBV7-2 and TRBJ2-3, is GAGVSQSPSNKVTEKGKDVELRCDPISGHTALYWYRQSLGQGLEFLIYFQGNSAPDKSGLPSDRFSAERTGGSVSTLTIQRTQQEDSAVYLCASSATSGRAGGGTQYFGPGTRLTVL.

This chain links TRBV5-1 with TRBJ2-1; TRBD2 aligns across 14 bases. The CDR3 runs 15 residues. Per germline, CDR1 SGHRS and CDR2 YFSETQ. V was pared by 5 bases and J by 9 bases, with 7 bases of the junction left unmatched. The CDR3 DNA is TGCGCCAGCAGTGGGGGACTAGCGGGAGTCGGTGAGCAGTTCTTC. This codes for CASSGGLAGVGEQFF.

This sequence joins TRBV4-1 and TRBJ1-4, with 10 bases lining up with TRBD1. J gave up 6 bases and V 1 base, and 2 bases lay outside the gene matches. This CDR3 region has 15 residues. Per germline, CDR1 MGHRA and CDR2 YSYEKL. The DNA for the CDR3 is TGCGCCAGCAGCCAAGGACAGGGGGCGGATGAAAAACTGTTTTTT. This sequence encodes CASSQGQGADEKLFF.

J is TRBJ1-2 and V is TRBV28; D not resolved. V was trimmed by 5 bases and J by 8 bases, leaving 6 bases between them. Germline V lookup: CDR1 MDHEN, CDR2 SYDVKM. There are 10 residues in the CDR3. CDR3 in DNA: TGTGCCAGCAGTCGCCAGGGCTACACCTTC. Its translation: CASSRQGYTF.